This T cell receptor (beta chain) derives from a study of blood T cell repertoires in COVID-19. Overall study: Samples representing acute and convalescent COVID-19 were sourced from the United States, Italy and Spain. T cells, B-cell-depleted T cells, or PBMCs provided the cDNA or gDNA that served as material.

Authors' processing steps: The assay estimated nucleated cells by amplifying reference gene primers. TCRdb's copy holds only in-frame clones and misses some; the assay was immunoSEQ multiplex PCR. Clone size and the V and J calls come from that table; the DNA yielded D and trimming. The table lists hundreds of thousands of clones, about 87% of them singletons. Seattle participants joined during active infection and were tracked over time. V lost 0 bases and J lost 5; bases outside the gene matches: 16. Germline lookup yields CDR1 SGHRS and CDR2 YFSETQ. The CDR3 spans 18 residues. This chain connects TRBV5-1 to TRBJ1-1; 7 bases align to TRBD1. The sequence came from a woman younger than 45 with COVID-19, enrolled during active disease. Sequencing was carried out using peripheral blood. The CDR3 sequence: CASSLGTGAGRAQTEAFF. The CDR3 DNA follows: TGCGCCAGCAGCTTGGGTACAGGGGCAGGGCGTGCCCAGACTGAAGCTTTCTTT.